The T cell receptor beta chain under discussion was sequenced for a study of CXCR3-negative and CXCR3-positive naive CD8 T cells. Across the whole study: Sequencing yielded some 150 million TRB reads, roughly 1.5 +/- 0.3 million per library.

Broader study findings: Similar TRBV-TRBJ gene usage was seen in naive CXCR3-negative and CXCR3-positive cells, but not in memory cells. Both of the naive subsets showed about the same high diversity, but memory CD8+ cells had much less. A higher hydrophobicity marked the TRB CDR3s of CXCR3-positive naive cells versus CXCR3-negative naive cells.

5' RACE that incorporated UMI labels was used to prepare the TRB cDNA libraries. TCRdb re-called the 5' RACE reads; one entry per CDR3 protein, DNA not given. The table for this sample gives approximately 100,000 distinct CDR3 sequences. The CDR3 is 13 amino acids. Germline loops: CDR1 DFQATT, CDR2 SNEGSKA (reference sequence). CD45RO-CCR7+CD27+CD95- marked naive CD8+ T cells. As to this clonotype: The antigen remains undetermined.

This rearrangement joins TRBV20-1 to TRBJ2-7; the D call from TCRdb, TRBD1, cannot be confirmed without DNA. The sequenced sample was naive CXCR3+ CD8+ T cells from blood. The subset: CD45RO-CCR7+CD27+CD95- naive CD8+ T cells expressing CXCR3 (TNR3+). The clonotype comes from a human donor in good health. Some clones in this sample may be carry-over from other donors' samples. This CDR3 reads CSSGQATSYEQYF.